This T cell receptor beta chain is from a study of CD8 T cells in Susac syndrome. Across the whole study: When their blood was taken, the Susac syndrome patients had either not yet had any therapy, were taking corticosteroids, or were taking intravenous immunoglobulin alone. General observations from the study: The CD4+ T cell repertoire of patients with Susac syndrome showed no detectable clonal expansion.

Random hexamers served to reverse transcribe roughly 0.45 to 1 ug RNA. Amplification of TCR beta CDR3 by immunoSEQ multiplex PCR spanned 54 Vbeta and 13 Jbeta. One entry per CDR3 protein, called by TCRdb with MiXCR from the immunoSEQ multiplex PCR reads. The sample records under 200,000 distinct CDR3 sequences, about 91% being singletons. The CDR3 is 12 residues long. CDR1 and CDR2 (germline): SEHNR, FQNEAQ (reference sequence). The V end was cut by 4 bases, the J end by 2 bases, with 5 bases between. In the case of this clonotype: Antigen unknown.

The authors negatively isolated CD8+ and CD4+ T cells and FACS-enriched TEMRA cells. This sequence was found in a human donor with Susac syndrome. The gene calls are TRBV7-9 and TRBJ2-5; possible D gene TRBD1, 5 bases. The sequenced material came from CD4+ T cells from PBMCs. The CDR3 region is CASSWTQETQYF. The CDR3 bases are TGTGCCAGCAGCTGGACACAAGAGACCCAGTACTTC. Combining the CDR3 with reference TRBV7-9 and TRBJ2-5 gives the whole variable domain DTGVSQNPRHKITKRGQNVTFRCDPISEHNRLYWYRQTLGQGPEFLTYFQNEAQLEKSRLLSDRFSAERPKGSFSTLEIQRTEQGDSAMYLCASSWTQETQYFGPGTRLLVL.